This T cell receptor (beta chain) was identified during a study of blood T cell repertoires in COVID-19. Turning to the study itself: Samples representing acute and convalescent COVID-19 were sourced from the United States, Italy and Spain.

In the original workflow: From reference gene primer amplification, estimates of nucleated cell counts were derived. The protocol was immunoSEQ multiplex PCR, while the TCRdb copy is restricted to in-frame clones and leaves out a portion. V and J calls and clone size come straight from that table; D and trimming were deduced from the DNA. Here the sample spans around 300,000 clones, roughly 85% being singletons. Looked up from germline, CDR1 is MNHEY and CDR2 is SMNVEV (reference sequence). The CDR3 length is 15 residues. V was pared by 6 bases and J by 1 base, with 13 bases between. This receptor was identified in a woman aged 70-85 years with acute or convalescent COVID-19. Sequencing was done on a sample of peripheral blood. The genes are TRBV27 and TRBJ1-5, with a possible D match to TRBD1 (6 bases). The CDR3 reads CASRGHEGSNQPQHF. The CDR3 nucleotides are TGTGCCAGCAGGGGACATGAGGGAAGCAATCAGCCCCAGCATTTT.